Shown below are 13 T cell receptor beta chains from a single sample sequenced in a study of blood T cell repertoires in COVID-19. TCRdb keeps only in-frame clones here, not all; method: immunoSEQ multiplex PCR. The sample has fewer than 35,000 clones; almost 85% are singletons. Specimen: peripheral blood. Source of these receptors: a man aged 55 to 70 with active COVID-19.

The J gene is TRBJ2-1, the V gene TRBV7-6; D is uncertain. V dropped 5 bases and J dropped 5 bases, with 13 bases sitting between them. The CDR3 is 14 residues long. Germline loops: CDR1 SGHVS, CDR2 FNYEAQ. CDR3 nucleotides: TGTGCCAGCAGCCCACAGAATATTGACAATGAGCAGTTCTTC. Translated, it gives CASSPQNIDNEQFF.

This chain joins TRBV3-1 (or the pseudogene TRBV3-2) and TRBJ2-2, with a weak D call TRBD1 (6 bases). The CDR3 is made up of 16 amino acids. Between the trimmed V and J ends, which lost 0 bases and 4 bases, there was a span of 12 bases. Germline V gives CDR1 LGHDT, CDR2 YNNKEL (reference sequence). The CDR3 sequence: CASSQDTDSFTGELFF. CDR3 bases: TGTGCCAGCAGCCAAGATACGGACAGTTTCACCGGGGAGCTGTTTTTT.

The chain joins TRBV25-1 to TRBJ2-1; tentatively, D is TRBD2 (6 bases). The CDR3 length is 15 residues. Germline V gene lookup returns CDR1 MGHDK and CDR2 SYGVNS. V lost 4 bases and J lost 9, with 19 bases in between. As DNA, the CDR3 is TGTGCCAGCAGTGTGGAGTGGGGGGTGGCGACTGAGCAGTTCTTC. This encodes CASSVEWGVATEQFF.

This clone was detected only a few times. This chain links TRBV24-1 with TRBJ1-2, with TRBD1 matching over 7 bases. This CDR3 spans 16 amino acids. Germline-derived CDR1 and CDR2 are KGHDR and SFDVKD. The ends lost 3 bases at V and 2 bases at J; junction bases unmatched: 8. CDR3: CATSDPSTGRNYGYTF. CDR3 DNA: TGTGCCACCAGTGATCCATCGACAGGGAGGAACTATGGCTACACCTTC.

J is TRBJ2-3 and V is TRBV11-3, with D perhaps TRBD2 (5 bases). The CDR3 consists of 14 residues. Germline V gene lookup returns CDR1 SGHNT and CDR2 YENEEA. Trimming took off 2 bases at V and 0 bases at J, with 6 bases between the two ends. The CDR3 protein is CASSLTSSTDTQYF. CDR3 coding DNA: TGTGCCAGCAGCTTAACTAGTAGCACAGATACGCAGTATTTT.

The V and J genes are TRBV2 and TRBJ2-1, with 9 bases that match TRBD1. Germline CDR1 SNHLY, CDR2 FYNNEI. The CDR3 loop spans 13 amino acids. The trim removed 8 bases at V and 8 bases at J, leaving 7 bases unmatched. CDR3: CASVPQGAYEQFF. The DNA for the CDR3 is TGTGCCAGCGTTCCACAGGGGGCCTATGAGCAGTTCTTC.

The genes are TRBV30 and TRBJ2-1, with D tentatively TRBD2 (5 bases). Looked up from germline, CDR1 is GTSNPN and CDR2 is SVGIG (reference sequence). CDR3 length equals 17 residues. Trimming took off 0 bases at V and 2 bases at J, with 17 bases between the two ends. CDR3 nucleotide sequence: TGTGCCTGGAGTGTTAGTCGTATCGGGGTTACCTACAATGAGCAGTTCTTC. It yields the protein CAWSVSRIGVTYNEQFF.

The chain couples TRBV18 to TRBJ2-1, with TRBD1 matching over 9 bases. Germline values: CDR1 KGHSH, CDR2 LQKENI. This CDR3 spans 17 amino acids. J lost 0 bases, V lost 3 bases, and 6 bases had no gene match. The CDR3 loop reads CASSPILQGASYNEQFF. The CDR3 bases are TGTGCCAGCTCACCTATCCTACAGGGGGCCTCCTACAATGAGCAGTTCTTC.

In this sample, this clone turned up once. CDR3 amino acids: CASSPTNTQYF. The CDR3, as DNA: TGTGCCAGCTCACCGACTAATACGCAGTATTTT. The genes are TRBV18 and TRBJ2-3, with D possibly matching TRBD2 (5 bases). The CDR3 totals 11 residues. V lost 3 bases and J 7 bases, leaving 5 bases between the germline ends. Per germline, CDR1 KGHSH and CDR2 LQKENI.

CDR3: CASSISGLGTSGRADTQYF. The CDR3 DNA reads as TGTGCCAGTAGTATCTCCGGACTTGGGACTAGCGGGAGGGCAGATACGCAGTATTTT. The V gene is TRBV19, the J gene TRBJ2-3; the match to TRBD2 covers 16 bases. J gave up 4 bases and V 3 bases, and 10 bases lay outside the gene matches. This CDR3 has 19 amino acids. CDR1 and CDR2 from the germline V gene are LNHDA and SQIVND (reference sequence).

The rearrangement joins TRBV18 to TRBJ2-7; 10 nucleotides align to TRBD2. The CDR3 has 16 residues. From germline, CDR1 is KGHSH and CDR2 LQKENI. V was pared by 3 bases and J by 3 bases, with 8 bases of the junction left unmatched. CDR3 bases: TGTGCCAGCTCACCGAGGCTAGCGGGAGAGGGCTACGAGCAGTACTTC. The encoded protein is CASSPRLAGEGYEQYF.

The V call is TRBV24-1, the J call TRBJ2-3, with D perhaps TRBD2 (6 bases). The CDR3 is 14 amino acids. V was cut by 2 bases and J by 6 bases, with 11 bases left in between. The germline V gene encodes CDR1 KGHDR and CDR2 SFDVKD. The CDR3 reads CATSDSGRGDTQYF. For the CDR3, the DNA is TGTGCCACCAGTGATTCCGGGAGAGGGGATACGCAGTATTTT.

The genes are TRBV6-5 and TRBJ2-4, with D tentatively TRBD2 (5 bases). The CDR3 length is 11 residues. Germline values: CDR1 MNHEY, CDR2 SVGAGI. The V gene lost 8 bases and the J gene lost 7 bases, with 9 bases spanning the gap. The CDR3 loop reads CASVEGNIQYF. Here the CDR3 DNA reads TGTGCCAGCGTAGAGGGCAACATTCAGTACTTC.